This TCR beta chain was observed in a study of T cell responses to AZD1222 COVID-19 vaccine. TCRdb's copy holds only in-frame clones and misses some; the assay was immunoSEQ multiplex PCR. The sample shows 130,000 or so clones, 93% of them seen only once. General study results and limits: Recipients of AZD1222 seropositive at baseline numbered only 6 or 7. Every sample of the repertoires postdated the peak T cell response. Regions 160-218 and 743-854 dominated among vaccine-associated CD4 TCRs spanning spike. Nearly half of spike-specific TCRs reportedly target unmutated variant regions.

About this clone: Its specificity is not known.

This clonotype originated in an adult in good health. The source material was peripheral blood, sampled on day 0 of AZD1222 vaccination.

CDR3: CASSLSPTSTHGYTF. CDR3 sequence (DNA): TGTGCCAGCAGTTTATCTCCAACTTCGACCCATGGCTACACCTTC. The V gene is TRBV27, the J gene TRBJ1-2; the D is unclear. Germline lookup yields CDR1 MNHEY and CDR2 SMNVEV (reference sequence). V was pared by 0 bases and J by 6 bases, with 14 bases between. This CDR3 is built from 15 residues.